The 23 T cell receptor beta chains given below trace back to one sample, sequenced in a study of molecular identifiers for immune sequencing clone quantification. Each CDR3 protein is one row after TCRdb ran MiXCR on the PCR reads. The sample comprises more than 95,000 distinct CDR3 sequences, 20% to 30% of which are singletons, and more than 0.8% rests with the top ten. Sequenced input: naive CD8+ T cells from blood, with Jurkat cell RNA spiked in. Indicated subset: FACS-sorted CD8+CD4-CCR7+CD45RA+ naive T cells. These receptors came from a human donor in good health. Some libraries in this study had Jurkat cell RNA spiked in.

Turning to this clonotype: Without the conserved terminal phenylalanine or tryptophan, this CDR3 likely stems from a read error. The chain joins TRBV6-1 to TRBJ2-7, with 8 bases fitting TRBD1. Looked up from germline, CDR1 is MNHNS and CDR2 is SASEGT. The CDR3 is 14 amino acids. The CDR3 DNA follows: TGTGCCAGCACACGGACAGGGAGTTCCTCCGAGCAGTACTAC. Translating gives CASTRTGSSSEQYY.

J is TRBJ1-5 and V is TRBV7-2, with D possibly matching TRBD1 (6 bases). This CDR3 spans 14 amino acids. The germline CDR1 and CDR2 sequences are SGHTA and FQGNSA. V was clipped by 5 bases and J by 7 bases, with 15 bases between them. The CDR3 spells CASSPAGAGQPQHF. The CDR3 bases are TGTGCCAGCAGCCCTGCGGGGGCGGGACAGCCCCAGCATTTT.

The chain couples TRBV27 to TRBJ1-4; no clear D gene. This CDR3 has 16 residues. Germline values: CDR1 MNHEY, CDR2 SMNVEV (reference sequence). V gave up 0 bases and J gave up 3 bases, with 11 bases separating them. The CDR3 DNA reads as TGTGCCAGCAGTTTATCGCGGGCAGCCCCTAATGAAAAACTGTTTTTT. Translation gives CASSLSRAAPNEKLFF.

In this sample, this clonotype turned up many times. V and J are TRBV29-1 and TRBJ1-1; no definite D call. Trimming pared 3 bases from V and 8 bases from J, leaving 10 bases between. There are 11 residues in the CDR3. Looked up from germline, CDR1 is SQVTM and CDR2 is ANQGSEA. DNA for the CDR3: TGCAGCGTTGATCGGACGGACGAAGCTTTCTTT. Its protein product is CSVDRTDEAFF.

This clonotype was counted a few times. The chain is built from TRBV24-1 and TRBJ2-1; D perhaps matches TRBD1 (5 bases). The length of the CDR3 is 16 residues. Germline lookup yields CDR1 KGHDR and CDR2 SFDVKD. The V end was cut by 1 base, the J end by 7 bases, with 16 bases between. As DNA, the CDR3 is TGTGCCACCAGTGATTTCCATGAGCAGGGAAGGAATGAGCAGTTCTTC. Translation: CATSDFHEQGRNEQFF.

In its sample, this clonotype was seen a few times. This chain connects TRBV29-1 to TRBJ2-1; 14 positions match TRBD2. Germline V gene sequence: CDR1 SQVTM, CDR2 ANQGSEA. V trimming: 4 bases; J trimming: 7 bases; junction bases outside the gene matches: 3. The CDR3 runs 14 residues. CDR3 coding DNA: TGCAGCGTTGTTGGGACTAGCGGGGGAAATGAGCAGTTCTTC. It codes for CSVVGTSGGNEQFF.

This clonotype occurred a few times. The chain recombines TRBV27 with TRBJ2-2; no clear D. V was pared by 4 bases and J by 3 bases, with 15 bases between. The CDR3 is 16 residues long. CDR1 and CDR2 from the germline V gene are MNHEY and SMNVEV (reference sequence). The DNA of the CDR3 is TGTGCCAGCAGTTCTTCAGGTCCTCCTTACACCGGGGAGCTGTTTTTT. The encoded protein is CASSSSGPPYTGELFF.

This clonotype appeared many times. The rearrangement uses TRBV28 and TRBJ1-4; possibly TRBD1 for D (5 bases). The ends were cut back, 5 bases at V and 1 base at J, with 11 bases in the middle. CDR3 size: 15 residues. Per the germline V gene, CDR1 is MDHEN and CDR2 is SYDVKM. CDR3: CASSLRGVTNEKLFF. The CDR3, as DNA: TGTGCCAGCAGTCTCCGAGGGGTAACTAATGAAAAACTGTTTTTT.

The sample holds many counts of this clonotype. V gene TRBV4-2 combines with J gene TRBJ1-5, with D maybe TRBD1 (6 bases). Trimming took off 0 bases at V and 7 bases at J, with 13 bases between the two ends. The CDR3 has 15 amino acids. The germline V gene encodes CDR1 LGHNA and CDR2 YNFKEQ. The CDR3 coding sequence is TGTGCCAGCAGCCAAGAAGCCAGGGGACGCCAGCCCCAGCATTTT. Translated: CASSQEARGRQPQHF.

Details on this clonotype: One base away lies a much larger clone, so this may be a sequencing read error. The chain has TRBV7-6 and TRBJ2-7; the match to TRBD1 covers 7 bases. Germline CDR1 SGHVS, CDR2 FNYEAQ. The CDR3 loop spans 14 amino acids. The CDR3 here is CASSPWTGYYGQYF. The CDR3 region has the DNA TGTGCCAGCAGCCCGTGGACAGGCTACTACGGGCAGTACTTC.

The table lists this clonotype with a few counts. The chain uses TRBV4-3 and TRBJ2-1, with 10 bases aligning to TRBD2. V lost 0 bases to trimming and J lost 0 bases; unmatched junction nucleotides: 5. CDR3 length: 18 residues. Germline V gives CDR1 LGHNA, CDR2 YSLEER. The CDR3 sequence: CASSQERASGSSYNEQFF. DNA of the CDR3: TGCGCCAGCAGCCAAGAAAGGGCTAGCGGGAGCTCCTACAATGAGCAGTTCTTC.

Many counts were recorded for this clonotype. V is TRBV11-2 and J is TRBJ2-1, with unresolved D. Germline V gene sequence: CDR1 SGHAT, CDR2 FQNNGV. The CDR3 is 13 residues long. V gave up 9 bases and J gave up 3 bases, with 12 bases separating them. This chain's CDR3 is CARRTGHYNEQFF. The CDR3 coding sequence is TGTGCCAGGAGGACGGGCCACTACAATGAGCAGTTCTTC.

Details on this clonotype: The junction differs from germline at one of its ends, possibly a read error. DNA for the CDR3: TGTGCCGGCAGTGAGTTCGTCGGAGGGAGCGATCAGCCCCAGCATTTT. Translated: CAGSEFVGGSDQPQHF. The chain joins TRBV6-1 to TRBJ1-5; D uncertain. CDR1 and CDR2 from the germline V gene are MNHNS and SASEGT. The CDR3 is 16 residues long.

This clonotype was observed at least ten times. The chain recombines TRBV4-1 with TRBJ1-5, with a weak D call TRBD1 (5 bases). The V and J ends lost 0 bases and 4 bases respectively, with 19 bases between them. From germline, CDR1 is MGHRA and CDR2 YSYEKL. The CDR3 covers 18 residues. DNA for the CDR3: TGCGCCAGCAGCCAAGAAATATTCCCCGGAGGGGAAAATCAGCCCCAGCATTTT. This translates into CASSQEIFPGGENQPQHF.

As to this clonotype: A read error is possible here, since a much larger clone lies one base away. The rearrangement uses TRBV29-1 and TRBJ2-1; a weak D match, TRBD1 (6 bases). Germline V CDR1 and CDR2: SQVTM, ANQGSEA. The CDR3 is made up of 11 amino acids. In nucleotides, the CDR3 is TGCAGCGTTGTCACAGGGTACGAGCAGCTCTTC. The encoded protein is CSVVTGYEQLF.

This clonotype was observed a few times. This chain links TRBV12-3 or TRBV12-4 with TRBJ2-1; D possibly corresponds to TRBD2 (6 bases). The CDR3 has 14 residues. V was shortened by 8 bases and J by 0 bases, with 11 bases between the two germline ends. The CDR3 DNA reads TGTGCCAGCGGGGGACTCAGCTCCTACAATGAGCAGTTCTTC. Translated: CASGGLSSYNEQFF.

This clonotype appeared many times. The chain combines TRBV4-3 with TRBJ1-3; D is perhaps TRBD1 (6 bases). V was clipped by 0 bases and J by 8 bases, with 14 bases between them. This CDR3 spans 15 amino acids. Per the germline V gene, CDR1 is LGHNA and CDR2 is YSLEER. CDR3 residues: CASSQDRGGSDTIYF. The CDR3 DNA is TGCGCCAGCAGCCAAGATCGCGGGGGCTCGGACACCATATATTTT.

This clonotype has more than one count but fewer than ten. The rearrangement uses TRBV24-1 and TRBJ2-1; perhaps D is TRBD1 or TRBD2 (5 bases each). This CDR3 is 15 amino acids long. Germline CDR1 and CDR2: KGHDR and SFDVKD. The ends were cut back, 5 bases at V and 4 bases at J, with 14 bases in the middle. CDR3 nucleotide sequence: TGTGCCACCAGTGTGGTAGGGACGGCGTACAATGAGCAGTTCTTC. Its protein is CATSVVGTAYNEQFF.

Note on this clonotype: A read error may be the cause here, since a much bigger clone is one base away. V is TRBV19 and J is TRBJ2-7, with D tentatively TRBD1 (6 bases). From germline, CDR1 is LNHDA and CDR2 SQIVND (reference sequence). Trimming stripped 9 bases from V and 5 bases from J, with 11 bases between. The CDR3 covers 11 residues. CDR3 in amino acids: CARLQGHEQYF. The DNA for the CDR3 is TGTGCCAGGTTACAGGGCCACGAGCAGTACTTC.

This chain connects TRBV28 to TRBJ2-5, with 10 bases fitting TRBD1. This CDR3 spans 17 amino acids. Germline values: CDR1 MDHEN, CDR2 SYDVKM. V gave up 4 bases and J gave up 9 bases; unmatched junction bases: 17. The CDR3 nucleotides read TGTGCCAGCAGTTCCCCGACAGGGGGCGCGCCTTGGGAGGCCCAGTACTTC. Amino acids: CASSSPTGGAPWEAQYF.

A note on this clonotype: This sequence may be a read error, since a much larger clone differs from it by one base. The rearrangement uses TRBV27 and TRBJ2-7; weak D call: TRBD1 (5 bases). The CDR3 consists of 14 residues. Looked up from germline, CDR1 is MNHEY and CDR2 is SMNVEV (reference sequence). Trimming shortened V by 5 bases and J by 2 bases, and 13 bases separated the two germline ends. CDR3: CASSPGMGTYEQYF. The CDR3 DNA follows: TGTGCCAGCAGTCCAGGGATGGGGACCTACGAGCAGTACTTC.

This clonotype was observed a handful of times. V and J are TRBV6-2 or TRBV6-3 and TRBJ2-5, with 12 bases aligning to TRBD2. Germline CDR1 and CDR2: MNHEY and SVGEGT. This CDR3 has 19 residues. The trim removed 3 bases at V and 0 bases at J, leaving 11 bases unmatched. CDR3 region: CASSYQLPWTSGNQETQYF. The CDR3 bases are TGTGCCAGCAGTTATCAACTACCCTGGACTAGCGGGAACCAAGAGACCCAGTACTTC.

This clonotype was seen repeatedly, ten times or more. This chain connects TRBV7-9 to TRBJ1-2, with 10 bases matching TRBD1. In germline, CDR1 is SEHNR, CDR2 FQNEAQ (reference sequence). Trimming removed 3 bases from V and 8 bases from J; junction bases left unmatched: 6. CDR3 length equals 14 residues. The CDR3 spells CASSLETGGQGYTF. CDR3 sequence (DNA): TGTGCCAGCAGCTTGGAGACAGGGGGCCAAGGCTACACCTTC.